Detailed here is one T cell receptor (beta chain). This clonotype was recorded a few times. Its antigen is unknown. Base-call qualities are not available, and no considerably larger clone is one nucleotide away. Measured from the cysteine to the phenylalanine, the CDR3 is 14 residues long. Only CDR3 DNA is held: 42 bases, read in frame from base 1. The CDR1 and CDR2 encoded by the germline V gene are KGHSH and LQKENI. V is shortened by 6 bases, J by 3 bases, and the region joining them spans 11 bases. Genomic DNA extracted from peripheral blood, rather than sorted cells or RNA, was used as the source for amplification of TCR beta rearrangements. The data belong to a study of T cell repertoires in aging, cancer and after chemotherapy (dated by TCRdb to the late 2010s). Notes on the research overall: The donors fell into six age groups ranging from 30 or younger to 70 or older, and each group had at least three individuals. In the solid tumor group, paired pre- and post-chemotherapy samples were obtained from brain tumor (glioblastoma) patients receiving temozolomide-based therapy. The full dataset contained 7 million to 9.5 million TCR reads. The study profiled peripheral blood TCR beta repertoires from healthy donors and cancer patients to examine immunoaging and T cell reconstitution after chemotherapy. A cohort of 200 to 250 cancer patients (94 with hematological and around 130 with solid cancers) was assembled, and 95 to 100 healthy donors were included as a reference group.

The paper's findings and limits, for the study overall: According to the authors, the repertoire data do not allow conclusions to be drawn about immunological memory after chemotherapy. Compared with age-matched healthy donors, untreated patients with hematological or solid cancers had significantly lower TCR diversity and higher clonality in blood. Median generation probability increased over the chemotherapy interval in both cancer cohorts, suggesting repertoire reconstitution through rebound thymic output. In healthy donors, the decline in TCR diversity with age was mainly due to loss of richness, whereas in cancer patients loss of evenness also played a role.

Using a mixed TRB-A/B primer pool, multiplex touch-down PCR amplified rearranged TRB sequences covering the V, D and J segments. Illumina adapters and sample indices were attached to the amplicons in two consecutive PCR reactions using Phusion HS II polymerase. Amplicons were gel-purified with the NucleoSpin Gel and PCR Clean-up kit, then checked with Qubit and an Agilent 2100 Bioanalyzer. Libraries were sequenced on an Illumina MiSeq using 600-cycle, single-indexed, paired-end runs. Per the source publication's procedure: MiXCR versions 2.12 and 3.0.5 were used to process the TRB sequences. Each unique CDR3 nucleotide sequence counted as one clone, and only productive sequences with at least two reads were retained. The repertoire metrics were Shannon diversity, evenness, clonality (calculated as one minus evenness), and diversity profiles parameterized by alpha from 0 to 5. The IGoR algorithm was used to calculate generation probabilities for clones in the paired samples taken before and after chemotherapy. TCRdb took the public reads, trimmed them with fastp at Q25, ran MiXCR for clone calling and kept in-frame beta chains. Rows are combined by CDR3 protein, so each entry shows the most common genes and DNA. The V and J calls reflect TCRdb's pipeline rather than the authors' work. The sample table holds about 19,000 distinct CDR3 sequences, of which approximately 40% were seen once. Jointly, the top ten make up 17% of the sample.

The TCR comes from a human donor with a solid tumor. Source material: blood. Here the chain combines TRBV18 and TRBJ2-2, with TRBD1 tentatively as D gene (6 bases match). CDR3 protein: CASSQGYDTGELFF. The DNA sequence is as follows: TGTGCCAGCTCCCAGGGGTACGACACCGGGGAGCTGTTTTTT.